The 31 T cell receptor beta chains given below trace back to one sample, sequenced in a study of blood T cell repertoires in COVID-19. The repertoire was sequenced with immunoSEQ multiplex PCR; TCRdb's copy has only in-frame clones and lacks some. The sample has some 100,000 clones; around 90% are singletons. The sequenced sample was peripheral blood. The receptors shown here come from a woman older than 75 with active COVID-19.

This clone was counted only a few times. The chain carries TRBV5-1 and TRBJ2-7; D perhaps matches TRBD1 (6 bases). V dropped 3 bases and J dropped 0 bases, with 10 bases sitting between them. The CDR3 is 14 residues long. Germline V gives CDR1 SGHRS, CDR2 YFSETQ. This chain's CDR3 is CASSSDSYSYEQYF. The DNA of the CDR3 is TGCGCCAGCAGCTCGGACAGTTACTCCTACGAGCAGTACTTC.

This clone showed up just once. This rearrangement joins TRBV28 to TRBJ2-7; 8 positions agree with TRBD2. Germline loops: CDR1 MDHEN, CDR2 SYDVKM. V lost 10 bases and J lost 4; bases outside the gene matches: 9. The CDR3 totals 13 residues. CDR3 residues: CATAGTRKYEQYF. In nucleotides, the CDR3 is TGTGCCACCGCCGGGACTAGGAAGTACGAGCAGTACTTC.

The gene calls are TRBV7-9 and TRBJ1-2, with 7 bases lining up with TRBD1. The CDR3 is 16 amino acids. Germline V gene data show CDR1 as SEHNR and CDR2 as FQNEAQ (reference sequence). V lost 5 bases to trimming and J lost 4 bases; unmatched junction nucleotides: 13. CDR3 in amino acids: CASSPVEEGAVYGYTF. In DNA, the CDR3 is TGTGCCAGCAGCCCCGTGGAGGAGGGGGCGGTCTATGGCTACACCTTC.

This chain connects TRBV27 to TRBJ2-3, with no clear D. CDR1 and CDR2 from the germline V gene are MNHEY and SMNVEV (reference sequence). Trimming removed 6 bases at V and 2 bases at J, with 12 bases between. The CDR3 is made up of 14 amino acids. This CDR3 reads CASSWREFTDTQYF. The DNA of the CDR3 is TGTGCCAGCAGCTGGAGAGAGTTCACAGATACGCAGTATTTT.

The chain recombines TRBV5-1 with TRBJ2-5; D is perhaps TRBD1 (6 bases). This CDR3 is built from 12 residues. The germline V gene has CDR1 SGHRS and CDR2 YFSETQ. With 4 bases removed from V and 6 bases from J, the gap between germline ends came to 10 bases. CDR3 bases: TGCGCCAGCAGCCCGGACAGCAAGACCCAGTACTTC. This translates into CASSPDSKTQYF.

This chain joins TRBV28 and TRBJ2-7; the D gene is possibly TRBD2 (6 bases). CDR3 length: 14 amino acids. V lost 6 bases and J 5 bases, leaving 17 bases between the germline ends. From germline, CDR1 is MDHEN and CDR2 SYDVKM. CDR3 in DNA: TGTGCCAGCAGGTTCGGGAGCCGTTTCCACGAGCAGTACTTC. This gives the protein CASRFGSRFHEQYF.

This chain joins TRBV7-2 and TRBJ2-1, with TRBD2 matching over 12 bases. This CDR3 is 16 amino acids long. Germline CDR1 SGHTA, CDR2 FQGNSA. With 5 bases clipped from V and 7 bases from J, the junction kept 9 bases outside the gene matches. The CDR3 protein is CASSPRGLAGRNEQFF. CDR3 DNA: TGTGCCAGCAGCCCTAGAGGACTAGCGGGACGAAATGAGCAGTTCTTC.

The J gene is TRBJ2-1, the V gene TRBV20-1; D gene uncertain. Germline loops: CDR1 DFQATT, CDR2 SNEGSKA (reference sequence). The CDR3 length is 15 residues. The germline V and J ends were trimmed by 3 bases and 2 bases, with 14 bases remaining between them. The CDR3 bases are TGCAGTGCTAGTGGGCACCACAGAACCTACAATGAGCAGTTCTTC. This gives the protein CSASGHHRTYNEQFF.

This chain joins TRBV18 and TRBJ2-2, with TRBD2 matching over 10 bases. J lost 6 bases, V lost 0 bases, and 19 bases had no gene match. Germline assignment: CDR1 KGHSH and CDR2 LQKENI. This CDR3 contains 21 residues. CDR3 DNA sequence: TGTGCCAGCTCACCACCGGGACAGTGGGGGTCTAGCGGGAGCGCACCCGGGGAGCTGTTTTTT. This translates into CASSPPGQWGSSGSAPGELFF.

The chain links TRBV5-1 to TRBJ2-5; 14 positions agree with TRBD2. The CDR3 consists of 18 residues. V gave up 1 base and J gave up 4 bases; unmatched junction bases: 9. Germline V CDR1 and CDR2: SGHRS, YFSETQ. CDR3: CASSLSTGTSGSLETQYF. The CDR3 nucleotides read TGCGCCAGCAGCTTGAGCACCGGGACTAGCGGGAGTTTAGAGACCCAGTACTTC.

The CDR3, as DNA: TGTGCCAGCAGCCCGAGGTCCGTAGGCACTGAAGCTTTCTTT. Protein: CASSPRSVGTEAFF. The V and J genes are TRBV7-6 and TRBJ1-1; D unresolved. The CDR3 sequence is 14 residues long. CDR1 is SGHVS and CDR2 is FNYEAQ in the germline V gene. V was pared by 5 bases and J by 4 bases, with 14 bases between.

This clone has more than one count but fewer than ten. This chain connects TRBV7-3 to TRBJ2-6; tentatively, D is TRBD1 (6 bases). Trimming pared 6 bases from V and 4 bases from J, leaving 16 bases between. The CDR3 is 16 residues long. CDR1 SGHTA and CDR2 FQGTGA come from the germline V gene. The CDR3 region has the DNA TGTGCCAGCAGTCGGACAGCCCTTGCCGGGGCCAACGTCCTGACTTTC. Its protein is CASSRTALAGANVLTF. Full variable domain (outside the CDR3, taken from reference TRBV7-3 and TRBJ2-6): GAGVSQTPSNKVTEKGKYVELRCDPISGHTALYWYRQSLGQGPEFLIYFQGTGAADDSGLPNDRFFAVRPEGSVSTLKIQRTERGDSAVYLCASSRTALAGANVLTFGAGSRLTVL.

In DNA form, the CDR3 reads TGTGCCAGCAGCTTAGTAGTGTCGGCCGGACAGGGTGGAGGAGGCTACACCTTC. Translating gives CASSLVVSAGQGGGGYTF. The rearrangement links TRBV7-2 to TRBJ1-2; the match to TRBD1 covers 8 bases. This CDR3 region has 18 residues. J gave up 8 bases and V 1 base, and 18 bases lay outside the gene matches. The V gene's germline CDR1 is SGHTA and CDR2 FQGNSA.

The chain couples TRBV10-3 to TRBJ2-1; D perhaps matches TRBD2 (5 bases). The CDR3 runs to 15 residues. V was shortened by 5 bases and J by 0 bases, with 11 bases between the two germline ends. Germline V lookup: CDR1 ENHRY, CDR2 SYGVKD. The CDR3 bases are TGTGCCATCAGTAATAGCGCGAGCTCCTACAATGAGCAGTTCTTC. Translation: CAISNSASSYNEQFF.

The chain links TRBV5-1 to TRBJ2-6; D may be TRBD1 (6 bases). Germline loops: CDR1 SGHRS, CDR2 YFSETQ. Trimming shortened V by 1 base and J by 0 bases, and 11 bases separated the two germline ends. This CDR3 comprises 17 residues. This chain's CDR3 is CASSLTGSHSGANVLTF. The CDR3 DNA reads TGCGCCAGCAGCTTGACAGGGTCTCACTCTGGGGCCAACGTCCTGACTTTC.

This chain uses TRBV9 with TRBJ1-2; 8 bases fit TRBD1. The CDR3 extends over 12 amino acids. Germline CDR1 is SGDLS and CDR2 is YYNGEE. V was pared by 4 bases and J by 8 bases, with 4 bases of the junction left unmatched. The DNA of the CDR3 is TGTGCCAGCAGCAAAGACAGGGGAGGCTACACCTTC. Translated, it gives CASSKDRGGYTF.

This chain uses TRBV5-4 with TRBJ2-7; 9 bases are a match to TRBD2. This CDR3 has 16 residues. From germline, CDR1 is SGHNT and CDR2 YYREEE (reference sequence). The V gene end was trimmed by 3 bases and the J gene end by 2 bases; junction bases not matched to a gene: 9. CDR3 DNA: TGTGCCAGCAGCTCCTCTACTAGCGGGCGCACCTACGAGCAGTACTTC. Its translation: CASSSSTSGRTYEQYF.

J is TRBJ2-1 and V is TRBV19, with D maybe TRBD2 (5 bases). Trimming removed 3 bases at V and 3 bases at J, with 6 bases between. The CDR3 runs 13 residues. Germline V gives CDR1 LNHDA, CDR2 SQIVND (reference sequence). CDR3 residues: CASSISVYNEQFF. CDR3 sequence (DNA): TGTGCCAGTAGTATTAGCGTCTACAATGAGCAGTTCTTC.

V is TRBV29-1 and J is TRBJ1-1; D gene uncertain. Trimming removed 7 bases from V and 3 bases from J, with 15 bases in between. This CDR3 is 13 amino acids long. CDR1 is SQVTM and CDR2 is ANQGSEA in the germline V gene. CDR3 in DNA: TGCAGCGAGGCCCGGAACCGGGACACTGAAGCTTTCTTT. This gives the protein CSEARNRDTEAFF.

This chain connects TRBV7-8 to TRBJ2-2; TRBD2 is a possible D gene (6 bases). Germline lookup yields CDR1 SGHVS and CDR2 FQNEAQ. The CDR3 has 15 amino acids. The V end was cut by 3 bases, the J end by 5 bases, with 13 bases between. The CDR3 here is CASSFTGVGTGELFF. CDR3 sequence (DNA): TGTGCCAGCAGCTTTACGGGAGTAGGAACCGGGGAGCTGTTTTTT.

V and J are TRBV6-6 and TRBJ2-7; 9 positions agree with TRBD1. The CDR3 spans 16 residues. Losses at the gene ends were 4 bases for V and 2 bases for J; bases not matched to a gene: 9. Germline V CDR1 and CDR2: MNHNY, SVGAGI (reference sequence). CDR3 in DNA: TGTGCCAGCAGTTTTGGACAGGGGAGGGGGGCCTACGAGCAGTACTTC. Amino acids: CASSFGQGRGAYEQYF.

This chain uses TRBV5-1 with TRBJ2-5, with D possibly matching TRBD2 (5 bases). Per germline, CDR1 SGHRS and CDR2 YFSETQ. The CDR3 is made up of 12 amino acids. The V end was cut by 3 bases, the J end by 5 bases, with 8 bases between. The CDR3 region is CASSSGMETQYF. DNA of the CDR3: TGCGCCAGCAGCTCGGGAATGGAGACCCAGTACTTC.

The V call is TRBV7-8, the J call TRBJ1-3; D not certain. This CDR3 has 16 residues. In germline, CDR1 is SGHVS, CDR2 FQNEAQ. Trimming removed 6 bases from V and 0 bases from J, with 15 bases in between. CDR3 loop: CASSYSPRLSGNTIYF. CDR3 nucleotides: TGTGCCAGCAGTTACTCCCCGAGACTCTCTGGAAACACCATATATTTT.

This clone came up once. This rearrangement joins TRBV9 to TRBJ1-1; 9 bases line up with TRBD1. The V gene end was trimmed by 4 bases and the J gene end by 5 bases; junction bases not matched to a gene: 3. The germline gives CDR1 SGDLS, CDR2 YYNGEE. CDR3 length: 13 residues. CDR3 nucleotides: TGTGCCAGCAGCCGACAGGGGGATACTGAAGCTTTCTTT. Protein sequence: CASSRQGDTEAFF.

The CDR3 loop is CASSQGAGGNTIYF. In nucleotides, the CDR3 is TGTGCCAGCAGCCAGGGGGCTGGAGGAAACACCATATATTTT. The V and J genes are TRBV11-2 and TRBJ1-3, with TRBD1 matching 8 bases. Germline trimming cut 5 bases from V and 4 bases from J; bases unmatched to any gene: 4. The CDR3 runs 14 residues. The germline CDR1 and CDR2 sequences are SGHAT and FQNNGV.

The chain combines TRBV5-1 with TRBJ2-5; TRBD2 matches 9 bases. V was clipped by 7 bases and J by 3 bases; unmatched bases: 16. CDR1 is SGHRS and CDR2 is YFSETQ in the germline V gene. The CDR3 extends over 17 amino acids. The DNA of the CDR3 is TGCGCCAGCCCGGAAGGGAGGGGTAGCGGGAGTGAAGAGACCCAGTACTTC. This encodes CASPEGRGSGSEETQYF.

CDR3 residues: CASSPHSGLETQYF. The CDR3 nucleotides read TGTGCCAGCAGTCCCCACAGCGGGCTAGAGACCCAGTACTTC. The V and J genes are TRBV28 and TRBJ2-5; possible D gene TRBD2, 6 bases. Trimming took off 5 bases at V and 4 bases at J, with 14 bases between the two ends. The length of the CDR3 is 14 residues. CDR1 and CDR2 from the germline V gene are MDHEN and SYDVKM.

The gene calls are TRBV6-5 and TRBJ2-1; D is uncertain. CDR1 and CDR2 (germline): MNHEY, SVGAGI. V was clipped by 7 bases and J by 7 bases, with 14 bases between them. The length of the CDR3 is 13 residues. CDR3 sequence reads: CASTYPPRNEQFF. In DNA form, the CDR3 reads TGTGCCAGCACCTACCCTCCCCGTAATGAGCAGTTCTTC.

This clone was detected once. The V call is TRBV4-3, the J call TRBJ2-1, with D maybe TRBD2 (5 bases). The V end was cut by 0 bases, the J end by 1 base, with 16 bases between. This CDR3 comprises 18 residues. The V gene's germline CDR1 is LGHNA and CDR2 YSLEER. Here the CDR3 DNA reads TGCGCCAGCAGCCAAGAAGAACCGATGACTATTTCCTACAATGAGCAGTTCTTC. Its protein product is CASSQEEPMTISYNEQFF.

This rearrangement joins TRBV7-3 to TRBJ1-1, with 7 nucleotides matching TRBD1. Trimming removed 5 bases from V and 7 bases from J; junction bases left unmatched: 10. The CDR3 is 14 amino acids. Germline V CDR1 and CDR2: SGHTA, FQGTGA. The CDR3 region has the DNA TGTGCCAGCAGCCACCAAGCGAACAGGGGTGAAGCTTTCTTT. Residues: CASSHQANRGEAFF. The full variable domain, completed using reference TRBV7-3 and TRBJ1-1, is GAGVSQTPSNKVTEKGKYVELRCDPISGHTALYWYRQSLGQGPEFLIYFQGTGAADDSGLPNDRFFAVRPEGSVSTLKIQRTERGDSAVYLCASSHQANRGEAFFGQGTRLTVV.

The CDR3 here is CASSMGGRSSGNTIYF. As DNA, the CDR3 is TGTGCCAGTAGTATGGGGGGAAGAAGCTCTGGAAACACCATATATTTT. The V call is TRBV19, the J call TRBJ1-3; tentative D call: TRBD1 (5 bases). V was clipped by 3 bases and J by 0 bases, with 12 bases between them. The CDR3 extends over 16 amino acids. Germline CDR1 reads LNHDA; CDR2 reads SQIVND (reference sequence). Filled out from reference TRBV19 and TRBJ1-3, the complete variable domain reads DGGITQSPKYLFRKEGQNVTLSCEQNLNHDAMYWYRQDPGQGLRLIYYSQIVNDFQKGDIAEGYSVSREKKESFPLTVTSAQKNPTAFYLCASSMGGRSSGNTIYFGEGSWLTVV.